This TCR beta chain stems from a study of human T cells and chemical hapten exposure. Points from the study as a whole: Following DPC sensitization, TCRs present above 1 in 1000 frequency showed no change.

TCRdb independently ran MiXCR on the RACE reads; one entry per CDR3 protein. This repertoire shows more than 250,000 distinct CDR3 sequences, roughly 8% found once; its top ten account for 0.9% to 1.5%. Time point denoted: pre-sensitization, week 0. Documented treatment: therapeutic diphenylcyclopropenone sensitization with weekly scalp DPC. With respect to this clonotype: Its antigen remains unknown.

CDR1 and CDR2 from the germline V gene are LGHNA and YNFKEQ. Trimming left V 7 bases short and J 0 bases short, with 12 bases between. The CDR3 is 14 amino acids. The receptor comes from a man aged 18-30 years with alopecia areata. Some clones in this sample may be carry-over from other donors' samples. Source: whole blood, taken in connection with sensitization to the hapten diphenylcyclopropenone (DPC). The chain couples TRBV4-2 to TRBJ2-5; possibly TRBD2 for D (6 bases). The CDR3: CASKGPGDQETQYF. In DNA, the CDR3 is TGTGCCAGCAAGGGTCCGGGGGACCAAGAGACCCAGTACTTC.